Included here is one T cell receptor beta chain sequence, with context. What it recognizes is unknown. Germline V gives CDR1 LNHDA, CDR2 SQIVND (reference sequence). V lost 10 bases and J lost 2, with 12 bases in between. CDR3 size: 12 residues. The sorted-subset replicate PCRs were given approximately 190 ng DNA, which is tens of thousands of T cell genomes. The table came from immunoSEQ multiplex PCR; TCRdb's copy has only in-frame clones and leaves some out. The sample includes about 2.2 million clones, just over 90% of them seen just once. This sample was taken from a study of shared clonotypes between healthy human individuals. Study background: CD8 memory received one plate per donor, CD8 naive two, CD4 memory three and CD4 naive three.

Study-level findings and limits: An anticipated effect of sequencing depth on clonotype sharing among donors was recognized.

It was CD45RO-negative cells, positively selected for CCR7, that made up naive CD8 cells, with terminally differentiated effector memory CD45RA+ cells excluded. The donors were all Caucasian adults (living in Nashville, Tennessee). The TCR was taken from a man between 18 and 29 years old in good health. Some clones in this sample may be carry-over from other donors' samples. The chain carries TRBV19 and TRBJ2-7; tentatively, D is TRBD1 (5 bases). Material for sequencing was naive CD8+ T cells from PBMCs. The CDR3 DNA sequence: TGTGCCACCCAGGGAAAAACCTACGAGCAGTACTTC. As protein: CATQGKTYEQYF.